This T cell receptor beta chain comes out of a study of blood T cell repertoires in COVID-19 (dated by TCRdb to about 2020). About the investigation overall: Samples from collaborators originated in the United States, Italy and Spain and spanned both the acute and convalescent phases of COVID-19. The prospective study material was composed of cDNA or gDNA derived from T cells, B-cell-depleted T cells, or PBMCs. Deeply sampled blood TCRbeta repertoires from subjects exposed to, actively infected with, or recovered from COVID-19 were included in the dataset. A freely available public database, intended as a resource for researchers studying the immune response to SARS-CoV-2, is where the repertoires were released. The samples were drawn from two sources: the first 160 participants of the ongoing ImmuneRACE study, and fewer than 1,500 subjects contributed by 6 global collaborators. Nearly every sample came with metadata listing a de-identified subject ID, COVID-19 status, age in years and sex. HLA class I and class II types, where available, came from metadata supplied by the sample provider rather than from assay-based typing.

CDR1 and CDR2 are read off the germline V gene as SGHRS and YFSETQ. CDR3 length: 14 amino acids, cysteine to phenylalanine. The retained sequence is limited to the CDR3, 42 bases, with the frame set at the first base. The germline ends are 16 bases apart after V is trimmed by 4 bases and J by 8 bases. Study-level results and caveats: The amount of clinical and demographic metadata varied by source and participant and was provided uncurated.

Concerning this clone: The antigen it binds to is not known. No base quality information exists; no much larger clone differs at one position.

TCRbeta CDR3 regions were amplified from genomic DNA using the immunoSEQ Assay, a bias-controlled multiplex PCR. As for the authors' bioinformatics: The number of nucleated cells in each sample was estimated by amplification of reference gene primers within the assay. To quantify the absolute abundance of each unique TCRbeta CDR3 rearrangement, sequence reads were collapsed and filtered. For each sample, productive Simpson clonality was calculated by taking the square root of Simpson's diversity index across productive rearrangements. This is the immuneACCESS table as TCRdb keeps it, with only in-frame sequences that have V and J called. A part of the clones is gone; compared with another copy, unresolved V genes explain less than half, and the rest is unexplained. V, J and clone size are taken as reported in that table, and D and trimming were inferred from the DNA itself. The sample includes 150,000 to 200,000 clones, with 75% to 85% observed a single time. The ten largest make up more than 6.5% of the sample.

One collaborating source in Seattle enrolled patients while the patients were actively infected and followed the patients over time throughout the course of disease. Whole blood was collected in K2EDTA tubes by collaborating institutions according to the institutions' own protocols. For TCRbeta analysis, collaborators shipped samples in one of three forms: frozen whole blood, isolated PBMCs, or DNA extracted from either of those sample types. The V gene is TRBV5-1 and the J gene is TRBJ2-1, with TRBD2 tentatively as D gene (5 bases match). The sample was peripheral blood. The sequence came from a woman in her sixties with COVID-19, enrolled during active disease. The DNA reads as follows: TGCGCCAGCAGCCCCGGACTTAACTGGGATGAGCAGTTCTTC. It codes for CASSPGLNWDEQFF. The reference TRBV5-1 and TRBJ2-1 proteins fill in what lies around the CDR3, so the full variable domain reads KAGVTQTPRYLIKTRGQQVTLSCSPISGHRSVSWYQQTPGQGLQFLFEYFSETQRNKGNFPGRFSGRQFSNSRSEMNVSTLELGDSALYLCASSPGLNWDEQFFGPGTRLTVL.